Below are 9 T cell receptor beta chains sequenced from a single sample in a study of blood T cell repertoires in COVID-19. The protocol was immunoSEQ multiplex PCR, while the TCRdb copy is restricted to in-frame clones and leaves out a portion. The sample lists over 250,000 clones; over 80% were seen once. The sequencing sample was made of peripheral blood. These receptors all come from a woman in her seventies with COVID-19, enrolled during active disease.

CDR3 sequence reads: CASSPGQDPSYEQYF. CDR3 coding DNA: TGTGCCAGCAGCCCGGGACAGGACCCCTCCTACGAGCAGTACTTC. The gene calls are TRBV3-1 (or the pseudogene TRBV3-2) and TRBJ2-7; 8 nucleotides align to TRBD1. The CDR3 runs to 15 residues. The J segment lost 0 bases and the V segment lost 4 bases, leaving 5 bases of the junction unmatched. Germline CDR1 is LGHDT and CDR2 is YNNKEL (reference sequence).

The rearrangement joins TRBV7-2 to TRBJ1-5; possibly TRBD1 for D (6 bases). This CDR3 region has 15 residues. Germline V gene data show CDR1 as SGHTA and CDR2 as FQGNSA. V was pared by 1 base and J by 5 bases, with 12 bases between. The CDR3 protein is CASSLGTRGYQPQHF. The CDR3, as DNA: TGTGCCAGCAGCTTAGGGACCAGGGGTTATCAGCCCCAGCATTTT.

The V gene is TRBV5-1, the J gene TRBJ1-3; D unresolved. This CDR3 spans 17 amino acids. CDR1 and CDR2 (germline): SGHRS, YFSETQ. Trimming pared 0 bases from V and 0 bases from J, leaving 13 bases between. This chain's CDR3 is CASSLASGLSSGNTIYF. The DNA for the CDR3 is TGCGCCAGCAGCTTGGCCTCTGGACTGAGCTCTGGAAACACCATATATTTT.

The chain carries TRBV28 and TRBJ1-3; TRBD1 matches at 9 bases. J was trimmed by 0 bases and V by 5 bases; bases with no gene match: 8. This CDR3 spans 17 amino acids. Per the germline V gene, CDR1 is MDHEN and CDR2 is SYDVKM. CDR3 region: CASSVGGTGFSGNTIYF. The CDR3 DNA follows: TGTGCCAGCAGTGTGGGCGGGACAGGGTTCTCTGGAAACACCATATATTTT.

The V and J genes are TRBV13 and TRBJ2-1; 12 nucleotides agree with TRBD2. V lost 5 bases, J lost 8 bases, and 7 bases stayed unmatched. The germline V gene encodes CDR1 PRHDT and CDR2 FYEKMQ (reference sequence). CDR3 size: 15 residues. The CDR3 protein is CASSTRLAGAYEQFF. CDR3 bases: TGTGCCAGCAGCACGAGACTAGCGGGAGCCTATGAGCAGTTCTTC. Combining the CDR3 with reference TRBV13 and TRBJ2-1 gives the whole variable domain AAGVIQSPRHLIKEKRETATLKCYPIPRHDTVYWYQQGPGQDPQFLISFYEKMQSDKGSIPDRFSAQQFSDYHSELNMSSLELGDSALYFCASSTRLAGAYEQFFGPGTRLTVL.

This chain joins TRBV3-1 (or the pseudogene TRBV3-2) and TRBJ2-7, with 7 bases aligning to TRBD1. The CDR3 has 15 amino acids. Germline lookup yields CDR1 LGHDT and CDR2 YNNKEL (reference sequence). V lost 5 bases to trimming and J lost 4 bases; unmatched junction nucleotides: 11. CDR3 sequence reads: CASSKGDRFIYEQYF. As DNA, the CDR3 is TGTGCCAGCAGCAAGGGGGACAGATTCATTTACGAGCAGTACTTC.

The rearrangement links TRBV3-1 (or the pseudogene TRBV3-2) to TRBJ2-5; TRBD2 matches at 11 bases. Germline V gene sequence: CDR1 LGHDT, CDR2 YNNKEL (reference sequence). The CDR3 is 16 amino acids. V shed 6 bases, J shed 5 bases, and the junction held 11 bases outside the gene matches. CDR3 amino acids: CASSPTSGSRWETQYF. For the CDR3, the DNA is TGTGCCAGCAGTCCTACTAGCGGGAGTAGGTGGGAGACCCAGTACTTC.

The gene calls are TRBV28 and TRBJ1-4, with 7 bases fitting TRBD1. This CDR3 is 15 amino acids long. Germline CDR1 and CDR2: MDHEN and SYDVKM. The trim removed 6 bases at V and 2 bases at J, leaving 6 bases unmatched. CDR3 DNA: TGTGCCAGCAGCAAATACAGGGGTACTAATGAAAAACTGTTTTTT. Translating it yields CASSKYRGTNEKLFF.

The chain recombines TRBV6-6 with TRBJ2-1; 11 nucleotides line up with TRBD2. This CDR3 region has 16 residues. Germline assignment: CDR1 MNHNY and CDR2 SVGAGI (reference sequence). J lost 3 bases, V lost 0 bases, and 1 base had no gene match. The CDR3 nucleotides are TGTGCCAGCAGTTACTCCGGACTAGCGGGCTACAATGAGCAGTTCTTC. It specifies CASSYSGLAGYNEQFF.